This record concerns one TCR beta chain sequence. What it recognizes is unknown. This sample is part of a study of T cells in Graves' hyperthyroidism and ophthalmopathy. The study, taken as a whole, reports: Peripheral blood also featured most of the thyroid clonotypes expanded above 0.001.

Amplification targeted TCR beta CDR3 regions from RNA transcripts. The HTBI primer set was used in a first-round RT-PCR of the TCR CDR3. MiXCR was run by TCRdb on the multiplex PCR reads, yielding one entry per CDR3 protein. The table records hundreds of thousands of distinct CDR3 sequences, 15% to 18% of them present only once. If no ophthalmopathy progression occurred within 18 months, Graves' hyperthyroidism was stable. 10 ml of fresh peripheral blood supplied the PBMCs. The CDR3 totals 13 residues. V gave up 6 bases and J gave up 6 bases, with 11 bases separating them. Germline loops: CDR1 MNHEY, CDR2 SMNVEV (reference sequence).

This chain links TRBV27 with TRBJ2-2; D might be TRBD1 or TRBD2, each matching 6 bases. Sequenced input: blood. This TCR was sampled from a woman under 30 with Graves' hyperthyroidism. For the CDR3, the DNA is TGTGCCAGCAGGCTAGGGGGGCCCGGGGAGCTGTTTTTT. This gives the protein CASRLGGPGELFF.